These 17 T cell receptor beta chains were sequenced from one sample in a study of T cell responses to AZD1222 COVID-19 vaccine (dated by TCRdb to the early 2020s). The sample's time point, from its label and the paper: about 28 days (+/-7) after the second vaccine dose. Libraries came from the immunoSEQ multiplex PCR assay. TCRdb retrieved this table from immuneACCESS and kept in-frame rearrangements only. Not all clones are present; in checked studies, unresolved V genes account for under half, and no reason is known for the remainder. The sample yields approximately 150,000 clones; 89% were counted once. The top ten clonotypes cover under 2% of the sample. Material: peripheral blood, obtained 28 days after the second AZD1222 dose. The receptor set was obtained from an adult who received the AZD1222 COVID-19 vaccine.

The chain carries TRBV5-1 and TRBJ2-1; 8 bases agree with TRBD2. Germline V lookup: CDR1 SGHRS, CDR2 YFSETQ. This CDR3 spans 15 amino acids. The V segment lost 1 base and the J segment 9 bases; nucleotides outside the gene matches: 9. DNA of the CDR3: TGCGCCAGCAGCTTGCATCGGGAGGGCTTAGGTGAGCAGTTCTTC. This codes for CASSLHREGLGEQFF.

The J gene is TRBJ1-6, the V gene TRBV9; TRBD1 agrees at 8 bases. Looked up from germline, CDR1 is SGDLS and CDR2 is YYNGEE. The trim removed 4 bases at V and 8 bases at J, leaving 5 bases unmatched. CDR3 length: 14 residues. CDR3 in DNA: TGTGCCAGCAGCCTAGGACAGGGAGATTCACCCCTCCACTTT. It translates to CASSLGQGDSPLHF.

As concerns this clone: Other DNA variants within this sample encode the same CDR3. The genes are TRBV7-9 and TRBJ1-3; TRBD1 matches 10 bases. Trimming removed 5 bases from V and 0 bases from J; junction bases left unmatched: 1. The germline CDR1 and CDR2 sequences are SEHNR and FQNEAQ (reference sequence). CDR3 size: 15 residues. CDR3 nucleotides: TGTGCCAGCAGCCGACAGGGGGCCTCTGGAAACACCATATATTTT. It yields the protein CASSRQGASGNTIYF.

The rearrangement joins TRBV19 to TRBJ1-5, with 9 positions matching TRBD1. The CDR3 runs 15 residues. The V gene's germline CDR1 is LNHDA and CDR2 SQIVND (reference sequence). V trimming: 6 bases; J trimming: 4 bases; junction bases outside the gene matches: 7. The CDR3 nucleotides read TGTGCCAGTAGGACACAGGGGGCGAGGAATCAGCCCCAGCATTTT. Its protein is CASRTQGARNQPQHF. Based on the CDR3 plus reference TRBV19 and TRBJ1-5, the full variable domain is DGGITQSPKYLFRKEGQNVTLSCEQNLNHDAMYWYRQDPGQGLRLIYYSQIVNDFQKGDIAEGYSVSREKKESFPLTVTSAQKNPTAFYLCASRTQGARNQPQHFGDGTRLSIL.

The chain carries TRBV19 and TRBJ2-2; D is undetermined. The V end was cut by 6 bases, the J end by 3 bases, with 11 bases between. The length of the CDR3 is 14 residues. Germline CDR1 and CDR2: LNHDA and SQIVND (reference sequence). The CDR3 here is CASRSSTYTGELFF. The DNA of the CDR3 is TGTGCCAGTAGGTCCAGCACATACACCGGGGAGCTGTTTTTT.

V usage is TRBV30 and J usage is TRBJ1-5; 7 bases are shared with TRBD1. Looked up from germline, CDR1 is GTSNPN and CDR2 is SVGIG (reference sequence). J was trimmed by 7 bases and V by 5 bases; bases with no gene match: 8. This CDR3 region has 13 residues. Here the CDR3 DNA reads TGTGCCTGGGGAGGGACAGTTGGCCAGCCCCAGCATTTT. As protein: CAWGGTVGQPQHF.

On this clone itself: At the DNA level, this CDR3 is encoded by other sequences in the same sample as well. The chain uses TRBV6-6 and TRBJ1-5; 8 bases fit TRBD1. The trim removed 6 bases at V and 6 bases at J, leaving 7 bases unmatched. The germline V gene has CDR1 MNHNY and CDR2 SVGAGI (reference sequence). The length of the CDR3 is 14 residues. The CDR3 reads CASRPGGAGQPQHF. CDR3 nucleotide sequence: TGTGCCAGCAGACCAGGGGGCGCGGGTCAGCCCCAGCATTTT.

The rearrangement uses TRBV30 and TRBJ1-5; 8 bases match TRBD1. J was trimmed by 4 bases and V by 2 bases; bases with no gene match: 1. Germline V gives CDR1 GTSNPN, CDR2 SVGIG (reference sequence). This CDR3 spans 13 amino acids. CDR3 residues: CAWSHRGNQPQHF. DNA for the CDR3: TGTGCCTGGAGTCACAGGGGGAATCAGCCCCAGCATTTT.

The CDR3 here is CASSFPLATTHNEQFF. CDR3 nucleotide sequence: TGTGCCAGCAGTTTCCCACTAGCGACTACCCACAATGAGCAGTTCTTC. The chain couples TRBV28 to TRBJ2-1; 7 bases are a match to TRBD2. The CDR3 is 16 amino acids. J gave up 5 bases and V 3 bases, and 10 bases lay outside the gene matches. CDR1 is MDHEN, CDR2 SYDVKM, per germline.

This clone was detected a few times. This chain links TRBV4-1 with TRBJ2-3; D not resolved. V lost 0 bases and J lost 2, with 12 bases in between. The CDR3 runs 16 residues. Germline-derived CDR1 and CDR2 are MGHRA and YSYEKL. The CDR3 here is CASSQDPEFSTDTQYF. CDR3 DNA sequence: TGCGCCAGCAGCCAAGACCCCGAGTTTTCCACAGATACGCAGTATTTT.

This chain links TRBV28 with TRBJ1-5; D is ambiguous. Germline lookup yields CDR1 MDHEN and CDR2 SYDVKM. Trimming removed 5 bases from V and 0 bases from J, with 17 bases in between. The CDR3 totals 17 residues. The CDR3 protein is CASSKIRLLDSNQPQHF. The CDR3 region has the DNA TGTGCCAGCAGTAAAATCCGATTGCTCGATAGCAATCAGCCCCAGCATTTT.

This chain links TRBV7-9 with TRBJ1-1, with D possibly TRBD1 on 5 matching bases. CDR1 is SEHNR and CDR2 is FQNEAQ in the germline V gene (reference sequence). The CDR3 covers 14 residues. V lost 1 base, J lost 1 base, and 7 bases lay in between. The CDR3 sequence is CASSLGRGNTEAFF. The CDR3 nucleotides read TGTGCCAGCAGCTTAGGTAGGGGGAACACTGAAGCTTTCTTT. The full variable domain, its missing parts supplied by reference TRBV7-9 and TRBJ1-1, is DTGVSQNPRHKITKRGQNVTFRCDPISEHNRLYWYRQTLGQGPEFLTYFQNEAQLEKSRLLSDRFSAERPKGSFSTLEIQRTEQGDSAMYLCASSLGRGNTEAFFGQGTRLTVV.

This chain connects TRBV12-3 or TRBV12-4 to TRBJ2-5, with D maybe TRBD1 (6 bases). The CDR3 contains 13 residues. Trimming cost V 5 bases and J 10 bases, with 17 bases left between them. CDR3 region: CASSTGTSQGQYF. CDR3 nucleotide sequence: TGTGCCAGCAGTACAGGGACATCCCAGGGCCAGTACTTC.

J is TRBJ1-1 and V is TRBV25-1; no clear D gene. Trimming left V 2 bases short and J 0 bases short, with 10 bases between. CDR1 and CDR2 from the germline V gene are MGHDK and SYGVNS. This CDR3 has 15 residues. The CDR3 loop is CASSEMGSVNTEAFF. In DNA form, the CDR3 reads TGTGCCAGCAGTGAAATGGGGTCCGTGAACACTGAAGCTTTCTTT.

The rearrangement joins TRBV11-1 to TRBJ1-1; 7 nucleotides line up with TRBD1. The germline V gene encodes CDR1 SGHAT and CDR2 FQDESV (reference sequence). V gave up 4 bases and J gave up 1 base; unmatched junction bases: 6. CDR3 length equals 15 residues. This CDR3 is CASSSLGQENTEAFF. CDR3 coding DNA: TGTGCCAGCAGCTCACTTGGACAGGAGAACACTGAAGCTTTCTTT.

This clone was found once. The chain links TRBV28 to TRBJ1-1, with 7 bases lining up with TRBD1. Per the germline V gene, CDR1 is MDHEN and CDR2 is SYDVKM. J lost 1 base, V lost 8 bases, and 1 base had no gene match. The CDR3 is 12 amino acids. The CDR3 DNA is TGTGCCAGCTGGACAGGGAACACTGAAGCTTTCTTT. Translating it yields CASWTGNTEAFF.

The chain links TRBV5-4 to TRBJ2-3; 7 bases are shared with TRBD2. V lost 4 bases and J lost 4; bases outside the gene matches: 3. This CDR3 contains 13 residues. The germline gives CDR1 SGHNT, CDR2 YYREEE (reference sequence). The chain's CDR3 is CASSREEADTQYF. As DNA, the CDR3 is TGTGCCAGCAGCCGGGAGGAGGCAGATACGCAGTATTTT.